This is a list of T cell receptor beta chains from one sample in a study of beta chain features in type 1 diabetes. Measured with immunoSEQ multiplex PCR; TCRdb has only the in-frame clones, and not every one. This table has about 230,000 clones, about 10% appearing once. The source material was naive CD4+ T cells from blood. Receptor source: a woman aged 18 to 35 in good health. The CDR3 runs from the conserved cysteine through the conserved F or W. A D gene is named only where the DNA matches it firmly. For some rows the clone size is stated as once, few or many, or as a class when expanded; others skip it.

d_call	cdr3_length	clone_size	v_call	j_call	cdr3_aa	cdr3_nt
.	14	.	TRBV7-9	TRBJ2-7	CASSFGQISYEQYF	TGTGCCAGCAGCTTTGGCCAGATCTCCTACGAGCAGTACTTC
TRBD1	13	.	TRBV25-1	TRBJ1-4	CASSDDRVEKLFF	TGTGCCAGCAGTGATGACAGGGTTGAAAAACTGTTTTTT
TRBD1	15	few	TRBV10-3	TRBJ1-2	CAISGGQGANYGYTF	TGTGCCATCAGTGGCGGCCAGGGGGCTAACTATGGCTACACCTTC
TRBD2	14	.	TRBV6-1	TRBJ2-1	CASRLAGGGNEQFF	TGTGCCAGCAGACTAGCGGGAGGGGGAAATGAGCAGTTCTTC
TRBD1	16	.	TRBV7-3	TRBJ2-5	CASSQGTGGAPETQYF	TGTGCCAGCAGCCAGGGGACAGGGGGCGCCCCGGAGACCCAGTACTTC
TRBD1	13	few	TRBV7-9	TRBJ1-2	CASSSDRVKGYTF	TGTGCCAGCAGCTCGGACAGGGTTAAAGGCTACACCTTC
TRBD1	14	few	TRBV25-1	TRBJ1-2	CASREGQGAWGYTF	TGTGCCAGCCGGGAAGGACAGGGGGCGTGGGGCTACACCTTC
TRBD1	15	few	TRBV19	TRBJ2-5	CASSLITGEPRTQYF	TGTGCCAGTAGTCTAATCACAGGGGAACCAAGAACCCAGTACTTC
TRBD1	15	few	TRBV30	TRBJ2-2	CAWSVKGADTGELFF	TGTGCCTGGAGTGTGAAGGGGGCGGACACCGGGGAGCTGTTTTTT
.	15	.	TRBV30	TRBJ1-5	CAWSVRGEGGQPQHF	TGTGCCTGGAGTGTCCGGGGGGAGGGAGGTCAGCCCCAGCATTTT
.	12	few	TRBV29-1	TRBJ1-1	CSVPGVSTEAFF	TGCAGCGTCCCAGGGGTGTCCACTGAAGCTTTCTTT
.	14	.	TRBV9	TRBJ1-4	CASSRKSANEKLFF	TGTGCCAGCAGCCGTAAGTCGGCTAATGAAAAACTGTTTTTT
.	14	.	TRBV14	TRBJ1-3	CASSQTYSGNTIYF	TGTGCCAGCAGCCAAACATACTCTGGAAACACCATATATTTT